This T cell receptor (beta chain) is from a study of T-cell memory formation after mild COVID-19. This CDR3 contains 10 residues. Germline-derived CDR1 and CDR2 are DFQATT and SNEGSKA (reference sequence). TCRdb called the 5' RACE reads again in MiXCR, with one record for every CDR3 protein. This table has 150,000 or so distinct CDR3 sequences, about a third appearing once. The rearrangement joins TRBV20-1 to TRBJ2-1; TRBD1 might be the D (5 bases). This sequence was found in an adult woman who had mild COVID-19 (a few samples of this study predate the infection). Cell type and time point are not known. The sample consisted of PBMCs or a T cell subset sorted from them (not recorded which). The CDR3 DNA reads as TGCAGCCTGACCAGGGTGGAGCAGTTCTTC. This gives the protein CSLTRVEQFF.